This T cell receptor (beta chain) comes out of a study of blood T cell repertoires in COVID-19. Turning to the study itself: Samples taken during acute and convalescent COVID-19 were collected in the United States, Italy and Spain. PBMCs, B-cell-depleted T cells, or T cells provided the cDNA or gDNA that made up the material.

The V end was cut by 7 bases, the J end by 2 bases, with 14 bases between. The CDR3 consists of 13 residues. The V gene's germline CDR1 is SQVTM and CDR2 ANQGSEA. In the original analysis: Reference gene primers were amplified, and this amplification served to estimate nucleated cell counts. Data came from immunoSEQ multiplex PCR; TCRdb stores just in-frame clones and leaves some out. That table supplies the V and J calls and clone size; D and trimming were determined from the DNA. The sample carries around 250,000 clones, roughly four fifths recorded once. The chain recombines TRBV29-1 with TRBJ1-2; D possibly corresponds to TRBD1 (6 bases). This clonotype originated in a woman in her late teens or twenties with acute or convalescent COVID-19. Material for sequencing was peripheral blood. The CDR3 nucleotides are TGCAGCGCCGAATCCGACAGGAACTATGGCTACACCTTC. This translates into CSAESDRNYGYTF.